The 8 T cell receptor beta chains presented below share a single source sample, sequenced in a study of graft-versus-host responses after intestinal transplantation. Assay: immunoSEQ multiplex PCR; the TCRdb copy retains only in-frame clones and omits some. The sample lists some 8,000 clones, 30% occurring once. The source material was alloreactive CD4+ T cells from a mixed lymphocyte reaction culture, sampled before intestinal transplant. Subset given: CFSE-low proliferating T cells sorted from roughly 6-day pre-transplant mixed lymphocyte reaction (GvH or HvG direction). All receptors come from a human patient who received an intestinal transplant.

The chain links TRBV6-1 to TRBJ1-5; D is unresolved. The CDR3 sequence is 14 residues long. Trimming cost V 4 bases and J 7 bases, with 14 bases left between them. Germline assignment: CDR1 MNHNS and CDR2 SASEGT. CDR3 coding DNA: TGTGCCAGCAGTGGCGACGGCCTAGGCCAGCCCCAGCATTTT. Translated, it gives CASSGDGLGQPQHF.

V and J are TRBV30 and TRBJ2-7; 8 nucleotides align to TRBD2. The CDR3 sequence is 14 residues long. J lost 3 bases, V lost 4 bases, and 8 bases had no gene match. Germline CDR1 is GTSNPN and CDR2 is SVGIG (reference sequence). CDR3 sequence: CAWTPAGVYYEQYF. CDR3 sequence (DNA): TGTGCCTGGACCCCAGCGGGGGTCTACTACGAGCAGTACTTC.

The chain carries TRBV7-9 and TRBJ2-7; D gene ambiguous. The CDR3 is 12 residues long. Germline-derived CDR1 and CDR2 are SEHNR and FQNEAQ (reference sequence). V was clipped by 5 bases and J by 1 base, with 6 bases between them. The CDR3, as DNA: TGTGCCAGCAGCCTCAGGTCCTACGAGCAGTACTTC. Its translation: CASSLRSYEQYF.

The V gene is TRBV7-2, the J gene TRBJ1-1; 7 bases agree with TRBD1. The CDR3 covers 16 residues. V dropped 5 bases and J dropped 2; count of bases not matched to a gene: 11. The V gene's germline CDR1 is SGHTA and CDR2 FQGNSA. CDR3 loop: CASSPVPTGLNTEAFF. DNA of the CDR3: TGTGCCAGCAGCCCCGTTCCGACAGGGCTCAACACTGAAGCTTTCTTT.

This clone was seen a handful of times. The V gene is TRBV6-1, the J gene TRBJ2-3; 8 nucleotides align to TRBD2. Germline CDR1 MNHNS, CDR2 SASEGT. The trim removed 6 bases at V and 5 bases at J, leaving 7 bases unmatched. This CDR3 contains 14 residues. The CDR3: CASRGGTRGDTQYF. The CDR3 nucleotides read TGTGCCAGCAGGGGCGGGACTAGGGGAGATACGCAGTATTTT.

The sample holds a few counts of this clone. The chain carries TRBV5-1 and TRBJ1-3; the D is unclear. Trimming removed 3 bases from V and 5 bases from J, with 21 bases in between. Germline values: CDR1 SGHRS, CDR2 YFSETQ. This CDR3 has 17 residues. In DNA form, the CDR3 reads TGCGCCAGCAGCTCCGTGCCCGACTCCTCTCGGCGAAACACCATATATTTT. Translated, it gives CASSSVPDSSRRNTIYF.

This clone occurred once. CDR3 coding DNA: TGTGCCAGCAGCTTACACTCTGGGGCCAACGTCCTGACTTTC. It is translated as CASSLHSGANVLTF. The V and J genes are TRBV7-6 and TRBJ2-6; unclear D gene. Trimming removed 2 bases at V and 0 bases at J, with 2 bases between. The germline gives CDR1 SGHVS, CDR2 FNYEAQ. This CDR3 spans 14 amino acids.

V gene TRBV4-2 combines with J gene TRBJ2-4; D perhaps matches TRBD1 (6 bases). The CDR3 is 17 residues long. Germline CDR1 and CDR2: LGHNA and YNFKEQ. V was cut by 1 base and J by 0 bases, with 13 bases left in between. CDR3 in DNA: TGTGCCAGCAGCCAAGCCCCGGACAGCCTAGCCAAAAACATTCAGTACTTC. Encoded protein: CASSQAPDSLAKNIQYF.